Each of the 25 T cell receptor beta chains below was sequenced from the same sample in a study of T cell responses to AZD1222 COVID-19 vaccine. The table came from immunoSEQ multiplex PCR; TCRdb's copy has only in-frame clones and leaves some out. This sample has approximately 110,000 clones, with around 86% found just once. This material consisted of peripheral blood, taken on day 0 of AZD1222 vaccination. The receptors derive from an adult in good health.

The chain joins TRBV14 to TRBJ1-2, with D maybe TRBD1 (6 bases). The CDR3 is made up of 16 amino acids. V gave up 4 bases and J gave up 2 bases, with 17 bases separating them. Germline CDR1 is SGHDN and CDR2 is FVKESK. The CDR3 nucleotides read TGTGCCAGCAGCCCCACCGGGACACCTTTAAACTATGGCTACACCTTC. Protein product: CASSPTGTPLNYGYTF.

The rearrangement uses TRBV2 and TRBJ1-5; TRBD1 matches at 8 bases. V lost 6 bases, J lost 2 bases, and 3 bases stayed unmatched. Germline V CDR1 and CDR2: SNHLY, FYNNEI. The CDR3 covers 14 residues. The chain's CDR3 is CASRQGAGNQPQHF. The CDR3 region has the DNA TGTGCCAGCAGGCAGGGGGCCGGCAATCAGCCCCAGCATTTT.

The chain carries TRBV29-1 and TRBJ1-2; 8 bases match TRBD1. The germline gives CDR1 SQVTM, CDR2 ANQGSEA. The CDR3 runs 13 residues. V lost 7 bases to trimming and J lost 4 bases; unmatched junction nucleotides: 8. The CDR3: CSAIQGEGYGYTF. The CDR3 DNA sequence: TGCAGCGCAATACAGGGGGAGGGCTATGGCTACACCTTC.

The chain links TRBV9 to TRBJ1-5; 8 bases line up with TRBD1. The V gene end was trimmed by 3 bases and the J gene end by 8 bases; junction bases not matched to a gene: 7. The CDR3 extends over 14 amino acids. Looked up from germline, CDR1 is SGDLS and CDR2 is YYNGEE. The CDR3 protein is CASSAGQGGEPQHF. The CDR3 region has the DNA TGTGCCAGCAGCGCCGGACAGGGTGGTGAGCCCCAGCATTTT.

The rearrangement uses TRBV7-9 and TRBJ1-4, with a possible D match to TRBD1 (6 bases). This CDR3 has 16 amino acids. Germline V lookup: CDR1 SEHNR, CDR2 FQNEAQ (reference sequence). V was clipped by 5 bases and J by 5 bases, with 18 bases between them. In DNA form, the CDR3 reads TGTGCCAGCAGCCCGGACAGACTTAGGGGGAATGAAAAACTGTTTTTT. Its translation is CASSPDRLRGNEKLFF.

V is TRBV15 and J is TRBJ1-1, with TRBD1 matching over 9 bases. Trimming cost V 4 bases and J 0 bases; bases outside gene matches: 15. In germline, CDR1 is LNHNV, CDR2 YYDKDF (reference sequence). CDR3 length: 19 residues. The CDR3 loop is CATSTARGLQGAMNTEAFF. CDR3 DNA: TGTGCCACCAGCACCGCAAGAGGGCTACAGGGGGCGATGAACACTGAAGCTTTCTTT.

The V gene is TRBV7-8, the J gene TRBJ2-7, with D possibly matching TRBD2 (6 bases). V lost 4 bases to trimming and J lost 2 bases, with 12 bases between them. CDR1 is SGHVS and CDR2 is FQNEAQ in the germline V gene. CDR3 length: 14 residues. The CDR3 nucleotides read TGTGCCAGCAGCTCGGGGACTCTCCCCTACGAGCAGTACTTC. Residues: CASSSGTLPYEQYF.

The CDR3 sequence: CASSHKPQIYGYTF. In DNA form, the CDR3 reads TGTGCCAGCAGCCACAAACCCCAAATCTATGGCTACACCTTC. The chain employs TRBV5-5 and TRBJ1-2; the D is unclear. The CDR3 length is 14 residues. Germline V gene data show CDR1 as SGHKS and CDR2 as YYEKEE (reference sequence). Trimming stripped 4 bases from V and 4 bases from J, with 14 bases between.

This clone has only a few counts. The chain is built from TRBV15 and TRBJ1-2; D gene ambiguous. The CDR3 totals 14 residues. The germline V gene has CDR1 LNHNV and CDR2 YYDKDF (reference sequence). Trimming removed 1 base from V and 4 bases from J, with 10 bases in between. CDR3 protein: CATSRVDASYGYTF. CDR3 coding DNA: TGTGCCACCAGCAGAGTGGACGCTTCCTATGGCTACACCTTC.

The chain combines TRBV6-1 with TRBJ1-2; 8 positions agree with TRBD1. The germline V gene encodes CDR1 MNHNS and CDR2 SASEGT. After removal of 2 bases from V and 8 bases from J, the junction contained 7 bases not matched to a gene. This CDR3 is built from 14 residues. In DNA form, the CDR3 reads TGTGCCAGCAGTGAAATAGGGACAGGCCTCGGCTACACCTTC. It translates to CASSEIGTGLGYTF.

The chain couples TRBV19 to TRBJ1-6, with 11 positions matching TRBD1. Trimming cost V 7 bases and J 9 bases; bases outside gene matches: 8. The CDR3 is 15 amino acids. CDR1 is LNHDA and CDR2 is SQIVND in the germline V gene (reference sequence). DNA for the CDR3: TGTGCCAGTACCTCAGTCGGGACAGGGGGTTCACCCCTCCACTTT. Its translation is CASTSVGTGGSPLHF.

The V gene is TRBV27, the J gene TRBJ2-7; 10 positions agree with TRBD1. Germline CDR1 MNHEY, CDR2 SMNVEV (reference sequence). The CDR3 sequence is 13 residues long. V was clipped by 10 bases and J by 3 bases; unmatched bases: 6. The CDR3 DNA reads as TGTGCCACCAGGGGGACAGGGGACTACGAGCAGTACTTC. Amino acids: CATRGTGDYEQYF.

V gene TRBV4-2 combines with J gene TRBJ2-7; D possibly uses TRBD1 or TRBD2 (5 bases each). Trimming shortened V by 0 bases and J by 2 bases, and 14 bases separated the two germline ends. The CDR3 is 16 residues long. CDR1 is LGHNA, CDR2 YNFKEQ, per germline. For the CDR3, the DNA is TGTGCCAGCAGCCAAGAGAGGGGCAGTAGCGCCTACGAGCAGTACTTC. Its protein product is CASSQERGSSAYEQYF.

The V and J genes are TRBV13 and TRBJ2-7; D tentatively reads TRBD1 or TRBD2 (7 bases each). Looked up from germline, CDR1 is PRHDT and CDR2 is FYEKMQ (reference sequence). The CDR3 has 15 residues. With 6 bases removed from V and 3 bases from J, the gap between germline ends came to 18 bases. For the CDR3, the DNA is TGTGCCAGCAGTCGAAGAGCGGGACAGATCTACGAGCAGTACTTC. Its protein product is CASSRRAGQIYEQYF. The variable domain in full, completed from reference TRBV13 and TRBJ2-7, reads AAGVIQSPRHLIKEKRETATLKCYPIPRHDTVYWYQQGPGQDPQFLISFYEKMQSDKGSIPDRFSAQQFSDYHSELNMSSLELGDSALYFCASSRRAGQIYEQYFGPGTRLTVT.

This chain joins TRBV3-1 (or the pseudogene TRBV3-2) and TRBJ1-6; 11 nucleotides match TRBD1. V gave up 4 bases and J gave up 15 bases; unmatched junction bases: 11. The germline V gene has CDR1 LGHDT and CDR2 YNNKEL (reference sequence). The CDR3 runs 15 residues. The CDR3 region has the DNA TGTGCCAGCAGCCCCAGGGGACAGGGGGTTTTTGTCCTCCACTTT. It encodes CASSPRGQGVFVLHF.

The chain is built from TRBV18 and TRBJ2-5; TRBD2 is a possible D gene (5 bases). V was cut by 2 bases and J by 1 base, with 8 bases left in between. Germline V gives CDR1 KGHSH, CDR2 LQKENI. This CDR3 has 14 residues. CDR3: CASSPITSQETQYF. As DNA, the CDR3 is TGTGCCAGCTCACCAATTACTAGCCAAGAGACCCAGTACTTC.

This clone was counted once. This chain joins TRBV30 and TRBJ2-7, with a tentative D call TRBD2 (5 bases). The CDR3 has 17 residues. Germline V lookup: CDR1 GTSNPN, CDR2 SVGIG (reference sequence). Trimming shortened V by 2 bases and J by 0 bases, and 20 bases separated the two germline ends. CDR3 region: CAWSPRLRDRYSYEQYF. The DNA of the CDR3 is TGTGCCTGGAGTCCCCGACTCCGGGATAGATACTCCTACGAGCAGTACTTC.

V gene TRBV3-1 (or the pseudogene TRBV3-2) combines with J gene TRBJ1-5; D not certain. Deletions cut 0 bases from V and 3 bases from J, with 6 bases between. Germline loops: CDR1 LGHDT, CDR2 YNNKEL (reference sequence). CDR3 length equals 14 residues. CDR3 amino acids: CASSQDLNNQPQHF. In DNA, the CDR3 is TGTGCCAGCAGCCAAGACTTGAACAATCAGCCCCAGCATTTT.

V usage is TRBV25-1 and J usage is TRBJ1-4, with 9 nucleotides matching TRBD1. The CDR3 spans 12 residues. CDR1 and CDR2 from the germline V gene are MGHDK and SYGVNS. V lost 10 bases and J lost 8; bases outside the gene matches: 5. The CDR3 nucleotides are TGTGCCACCAGACAGGGGGGAGAAAAACTGTTTTTT. Its translation: CATRQGGEKLFF.

This rearrangement joins TRBV2 to TRBJ2-1; 13 positions agree with TRBD2. This CDR3 contains 19 residues. In germline, CDR1 is SNHLY, CDR2 FYNNEI. V lost 3 bases to trimming and J lost 6 bases; unmatched junction nucleotides: 14. The CDR3 is CASSDPTSGGAWLFNEQFF. The CDR3 DNA sequence: TGTGCCAGCAGTGACCCAACTAGCGGGGGGGCTTGGCTTTTCAATGAGCAGTTCTTC.

V and J are TRBV3-1 (or the pseudogene TRBV3-2) and TRBJ2-6; 8 bases map to TRBD1. CDR1 is LGHDT and CDR2 is YNNKEL in the germline V gene (reference sequence). The V gene end was trimmed by 3 bases and the J gene end by 2 bases; junction bases not matched to a gene: 12. The CDR3 loop spans 19 amino acids. CDR3 in amino acids: CASSQFPRQGATGANVLTF. CDR3 nucleotide sequence: TGTGCCAGCAGCCAGTTTCCCCGCCAGGGGGCAACTGGGGCCAACGTCCTGACTTTC.

This chain joins TRBV6-2 or TRBV6-3 and TRBJ1-5; D possibly corresponds to TRBD1 (6 bases). V was clipped by 2 bases and J by 0 bases, with 14 bases between them. The CDR3 is 17 amino acids. Germline lookup yields CDR1 MNHEY and CDR2 SVGEGT. CDR3 bases: TGTGCCAGCAGTTACCCGGCAGGGGATTATAGCAATCAGCCCCAGCATTTT. Translating it yields CASSYPAGDYSNQPQHF.

The chain couples TRBV10-3 to TRBJ1-2, with D maybe TRBD1 (5 bases). Trimming stripped 5 bases from V and 8 bases from J, with 24 bases between. The CDR3 loop spans 16 amino acids. Germline values: CDR1 ENHRY, CDR2 SYGVKD. DNA for the CDR3: TGTGCCATCAGTCGACTGGGGGGACGGATGGGGAGCGGCTACACCTTC. It codes for CAISRLGGRMGSGYTF.

V usage is TRBV4-1 and J usage is TRBJ1-4, with 7 bases aligning to TRBD1. The length of the CDR3 is 16 residues. V was pared by 0 bases and J by 13 bases, with 14 bases of the junction left unmatched. Per germline, CDR1 MGHRA and CDR2 YSYEKL. The CDR3: CASSQDPTGALKGLFF. In DNA, the CDR3 is TGCGCCAGCAGCCAAGATCCCACAGGGGCCCTCAAAGGACTGTTTTTT.

The rearrangement joins TRBV25-1 to TRBJ1-1, with D maybe TRBD1 (6 bases). Germline values: CDR1 MGHDK, CDR2 SYGVNS. The length of the CDR3 is 14 residues. V was cut by 2 bases and J by 6 bases, with 13 bases left in between. The CDR3 loop reads CASSERTRGAEAFF. CDR3 DNA sequence: TGTGCCAGCAGTGAAAGGACAAGGGGGGCTGAAGCTTTCTTT.